This TCR beta chain came from a study of cytomegalovirus exposure and HLA in healthy donors. Turning to the study itself: Early release data held 85 million or so unique TCRs from HLA-typed donors.

Study observations and caveats: Previously analyzed data showed that most TCR beta V segments were productive at a frequency of about 87% or about 30%.

Those who donated were healthy bone marrow donors. V was trimmed by 2 bases and J by 5 bases, leaving 18 bases between them. The CDR3 has 16 residues. CDR1 and CDR2 (germline): SGHTA, FQGTGA. This clone was counted between two and nine times. What it binds is unknown. Primers included in the PCR were 60 Vbeta and 13 Jbeta primers. The authors' processing: In a later analysis, some 11 million of 60 million to 80 million unique beta chains occurred in at least two donors. Profiled with immunoSEQ multiplex PCR; TCRdb holds only in-frame clones, not every one. That table is the source of V, J and clone size, and D and trimming were worked out from the DNA. Of approximately 180,000 clones in the sample, more than 70% were seen once.

Sample: PBMCs. This clonotype was sampled from a middle-aged woman in good health and CMV-seronegative. V gene TRBV7-3 combines with J gene TRBJ1-1; D remains unclear. Here the CDR3 DNA reads TGTGCCAGCAGCTTAGTGGGGTTAGGGTCGGGGACTGAAGCTTTCTTT. Protein: CASSLVGLGSGTEAFF.